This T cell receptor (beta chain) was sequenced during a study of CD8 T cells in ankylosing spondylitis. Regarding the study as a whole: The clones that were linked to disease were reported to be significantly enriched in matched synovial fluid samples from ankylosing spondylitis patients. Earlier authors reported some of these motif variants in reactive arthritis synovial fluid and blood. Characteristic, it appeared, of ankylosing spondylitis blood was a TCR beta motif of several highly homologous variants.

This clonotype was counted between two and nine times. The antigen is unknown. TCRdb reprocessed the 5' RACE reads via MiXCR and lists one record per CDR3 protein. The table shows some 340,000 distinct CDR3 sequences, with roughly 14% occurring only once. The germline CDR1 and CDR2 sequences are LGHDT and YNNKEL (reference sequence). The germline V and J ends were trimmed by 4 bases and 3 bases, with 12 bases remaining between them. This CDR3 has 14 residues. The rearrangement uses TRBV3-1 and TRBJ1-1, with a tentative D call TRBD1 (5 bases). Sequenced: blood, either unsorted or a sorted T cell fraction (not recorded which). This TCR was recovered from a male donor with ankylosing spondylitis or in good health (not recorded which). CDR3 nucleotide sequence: TGTGCCAGCAGCCCGGGGGAGGGGTACACTGAAGCTTTCTTT. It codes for CASSPGEGYTEAFF.